These 3 T cell receptor beta chains came from one sample sequenced in a study of identifying expanded T cells in peripheral blood. The method was immunoSEQ multiplex PCR; TCRdb's version includes in-frame clones alone and lacks a portion of them. The sample consists of 95,000 to 150,000 clones, approximately 80% of them appearing once. Sequencing was performed on blood. The source of these receptors is a person between 18 and 70 years old in good health.

A single count supports this clone. The chain joins TRBV4-3 to TRBJ1-4, with TRBD1 matching 7 bases. Germline V CDR1 and CDR2: LGHNA, YSLEER. This CDR3 comprises 14 residues. Trimming took 6 bases from V and 7 from J; bases not matched to a gene: 8. CDR3 residues: CASRRDSLGEKLFF. The DNA of the CDR3 is TGCGCCAGCAGGAGGGACAGCCTGGGTGAAAAACTGTTTTTT.

The gene calls are TRBV19 and TRBJ2-5, with D possibly matching TRBD1 (6 bases). This CDR3 has 15 residues. The V end was cut by 1 base, the J end by 2 bases, with 11 bases between. Per germline, CDR1 LNHDA and CDR2 SQIVND (reference sequence). For the CDR3, the DNA is TGTGCCAGTAGTATAGGGACAGAACTTCAAGAGACCCAGTACTTC. Translating it yields CASSIGTELQETQYF.

The rearrangement links TRBV4-1 to TRBJ1-5; D is ambiguous. Trimming removed 1 base from V and 11 bases from J, with 21 bases in between. Per germline, CDR1 MGHRA and CDR2 YSYEKL. This CDR3 region has 16 residues. CDR3 region: CASSQALMTGSGAQHF. The CDR3 coding sequence is TGCGCCAGCAGCCAAGCGCTAATGACGGGCTCCGGGGCCCAGCATTTT.